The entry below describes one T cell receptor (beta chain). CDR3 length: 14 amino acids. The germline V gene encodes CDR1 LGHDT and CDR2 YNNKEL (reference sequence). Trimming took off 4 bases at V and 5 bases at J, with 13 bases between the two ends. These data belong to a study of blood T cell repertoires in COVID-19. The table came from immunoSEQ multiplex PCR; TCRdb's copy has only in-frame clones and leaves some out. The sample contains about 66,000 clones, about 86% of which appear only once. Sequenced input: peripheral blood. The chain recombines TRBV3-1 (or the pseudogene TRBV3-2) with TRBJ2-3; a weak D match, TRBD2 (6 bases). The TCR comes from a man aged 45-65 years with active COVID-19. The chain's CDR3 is CASSRRGSLDTQYF. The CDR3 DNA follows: TGTGCCAGCAGCCGCCGGGGGAGTTTAGATACGCAGTATTTT.